The entry below gives a single TCR beta chain sequence along with its context. The data are from a study of blood T cells in healthy people across ages. The second PCR ran about 6 to 11 cycles with a sample-barcoded 5' primer and J-beta primers. TCRdb reprocessed the 5' RACE reads with MiXCR, giving one entry per CDR3 protein. The table has about 1.6 million distinct CDR3 sequences, about 35% seen once. Sequenced material: blood. The origin of this receptor is a woman in her twenties or thirties in good health.

CDR3 sequence (DNA): TGTGCCAGCCAAGGGGTTCACTATGGCTACACCTTC. Amino acids: CASQGVHYGYTF. This sequence joins TRBV6-2 or TRBV6-3 and TRBJ1-2; D may be TRBD1 (5 bases). The germline CDR1 and CDR2 sequences are MNHEY and SVGEGT. The V end lost 8 bases, the J end lost 3 bases, and 10 bases lay between the germline ends. This CDR3 is built from 12 residues.